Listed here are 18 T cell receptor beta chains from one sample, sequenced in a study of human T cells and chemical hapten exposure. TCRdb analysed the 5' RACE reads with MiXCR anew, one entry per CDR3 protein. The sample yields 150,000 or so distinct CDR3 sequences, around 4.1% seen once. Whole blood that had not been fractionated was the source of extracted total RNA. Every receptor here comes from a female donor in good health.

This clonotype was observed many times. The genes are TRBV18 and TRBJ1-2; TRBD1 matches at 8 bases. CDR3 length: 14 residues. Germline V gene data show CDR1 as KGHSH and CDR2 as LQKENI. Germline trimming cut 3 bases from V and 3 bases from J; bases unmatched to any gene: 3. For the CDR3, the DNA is TGTGCCAGCTCACCGAAACAGGGGGACTATGGCTACACCTTC. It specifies CASSPKQGDYGYTF.

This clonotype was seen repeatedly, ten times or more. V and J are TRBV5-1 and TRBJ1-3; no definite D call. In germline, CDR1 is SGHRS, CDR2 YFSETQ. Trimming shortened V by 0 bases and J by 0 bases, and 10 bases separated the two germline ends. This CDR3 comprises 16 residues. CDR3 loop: CASSLAGLNSGNTIYF. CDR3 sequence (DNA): TGCGCCAGCAGCTTGGCCGGACTCAACTCTGGAAACACCATATATTTT.

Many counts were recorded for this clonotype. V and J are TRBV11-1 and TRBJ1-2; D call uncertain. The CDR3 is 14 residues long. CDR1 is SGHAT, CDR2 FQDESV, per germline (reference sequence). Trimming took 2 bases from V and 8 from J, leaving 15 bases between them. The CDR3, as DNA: TGTGCCAGCAGCTTATCGGCGGATCCTGAGGGCTACACCTTC. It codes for CASSLSADPEGYTF.

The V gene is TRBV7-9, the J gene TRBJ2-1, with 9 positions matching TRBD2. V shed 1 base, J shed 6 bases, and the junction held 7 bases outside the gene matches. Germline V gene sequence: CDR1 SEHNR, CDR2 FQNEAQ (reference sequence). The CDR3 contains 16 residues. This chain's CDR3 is CASSLGRGGRLNEQFF. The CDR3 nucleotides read TGTGCCAGCAGCTTAGGGCGGGGGGGCCGTCTCAATGAGCAGTTCTTC.

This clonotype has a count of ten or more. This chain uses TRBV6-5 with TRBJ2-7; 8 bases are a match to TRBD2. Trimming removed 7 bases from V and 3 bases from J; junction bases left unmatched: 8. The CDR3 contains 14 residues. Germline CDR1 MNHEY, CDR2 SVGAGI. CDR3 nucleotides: TGTGCCAGCATGACTAGCGACAGCCTCTACGAGCAGTACTTC. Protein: CASMTSDSLYEQYF.

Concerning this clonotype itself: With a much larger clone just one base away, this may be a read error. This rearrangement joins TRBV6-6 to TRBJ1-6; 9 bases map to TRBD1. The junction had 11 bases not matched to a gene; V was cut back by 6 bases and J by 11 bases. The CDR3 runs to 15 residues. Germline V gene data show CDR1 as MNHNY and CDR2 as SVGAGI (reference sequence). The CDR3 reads CASRAKGQGGAPLHF. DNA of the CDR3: TGTGCCAGCAGGGCGAAGGGACAGGGAGGAGCACCCCTCCACTTT.

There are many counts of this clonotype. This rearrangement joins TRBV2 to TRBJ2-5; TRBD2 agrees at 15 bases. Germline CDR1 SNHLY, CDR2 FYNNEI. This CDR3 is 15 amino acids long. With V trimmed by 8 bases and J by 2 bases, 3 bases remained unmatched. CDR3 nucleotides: TGTGCCAGCCTGGGACTAGCGGGGGGTCAAGAGACCCAGTACTTC. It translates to CASLGLAGGQETQYF.

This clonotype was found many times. This CDR3 reads CASSLRGGFNQPQHF. CDR3 in DNA: TGTGCCAGCAGTCTTCGAGGGGGCTTCAATCAGCCCCAGCATTTT. The genes are TRBV28 and TRBJ1-5, with TRBD1 matching 7 bases. CDR3 size: 15 residues. The V gene end was trimmed by 5 bases and the J gene end by 3 bases; junction bases not matched to a gene: 7. Germline values: CDR1 MDHEN, CDR2 SYDVKM.

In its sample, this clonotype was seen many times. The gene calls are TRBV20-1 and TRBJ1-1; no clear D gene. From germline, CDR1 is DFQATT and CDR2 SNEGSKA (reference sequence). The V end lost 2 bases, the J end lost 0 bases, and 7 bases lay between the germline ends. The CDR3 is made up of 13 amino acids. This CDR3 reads CSARNSLNTEAFF. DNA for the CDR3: TGCAGTGCTAGAAACAGTTTGAACACTGAAGCTTTCTTT.

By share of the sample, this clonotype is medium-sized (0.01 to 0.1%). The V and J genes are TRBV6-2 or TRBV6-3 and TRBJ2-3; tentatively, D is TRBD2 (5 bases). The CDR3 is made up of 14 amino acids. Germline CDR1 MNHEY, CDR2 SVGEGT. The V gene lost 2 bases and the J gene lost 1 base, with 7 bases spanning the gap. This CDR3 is CASSYVGGTDTQYF. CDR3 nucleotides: TGTGCCAGCAGTTACGTCGGGGGCACAGATACGCAGTATTTT.

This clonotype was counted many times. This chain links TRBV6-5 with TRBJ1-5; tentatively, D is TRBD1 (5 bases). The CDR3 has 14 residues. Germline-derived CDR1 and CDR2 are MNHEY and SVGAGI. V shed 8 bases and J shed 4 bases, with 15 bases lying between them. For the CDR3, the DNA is TGTGCCAGCGGCAAGACAGCGACTAATCAGCCCCAGCATTTT. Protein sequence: CASGKTATNQPQHF.

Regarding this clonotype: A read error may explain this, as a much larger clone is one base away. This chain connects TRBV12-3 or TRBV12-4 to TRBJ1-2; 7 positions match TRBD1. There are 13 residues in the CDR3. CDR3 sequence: CASSAGTVYGHTF. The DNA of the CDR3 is TGTGCCAGCAGTGCCGGGACAGTTTATGGCCACACCTTC.

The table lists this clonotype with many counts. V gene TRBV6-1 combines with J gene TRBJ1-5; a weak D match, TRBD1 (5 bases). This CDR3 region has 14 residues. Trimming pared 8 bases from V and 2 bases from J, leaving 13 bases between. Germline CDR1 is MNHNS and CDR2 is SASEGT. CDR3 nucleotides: TGTGCCAGCGAAACTCTAGGGGGCAATCAGCCCCAGCATTTT. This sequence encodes CASETLGGNQPQHF.

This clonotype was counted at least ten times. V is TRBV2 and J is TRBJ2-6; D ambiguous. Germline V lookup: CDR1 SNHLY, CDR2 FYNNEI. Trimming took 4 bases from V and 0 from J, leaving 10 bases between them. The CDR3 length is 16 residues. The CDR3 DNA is TGTGCCAGCAGTGGCGGTTTTTCCTCTGGGGCCAACGTCCTGACTTTC. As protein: CASSGGFSSGANVLTF.

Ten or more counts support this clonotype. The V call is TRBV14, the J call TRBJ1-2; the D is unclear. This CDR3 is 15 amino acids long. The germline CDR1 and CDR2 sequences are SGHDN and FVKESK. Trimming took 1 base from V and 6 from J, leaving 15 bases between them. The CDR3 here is CASSQGLQHLHGYTF. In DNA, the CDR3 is TGTGCCAGCAGCCAAGGCCTGCAACACCTTCATGGCTACACCTTC.

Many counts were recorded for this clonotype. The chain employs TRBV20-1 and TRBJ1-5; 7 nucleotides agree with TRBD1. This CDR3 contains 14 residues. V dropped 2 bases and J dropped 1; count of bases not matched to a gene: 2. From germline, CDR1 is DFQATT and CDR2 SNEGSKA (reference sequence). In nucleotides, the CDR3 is TGCAGTGCTAGAAAGGGGGCAAGCAATCAGCCCCAGCATTTT. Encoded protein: CSARKGASNQPQHF.

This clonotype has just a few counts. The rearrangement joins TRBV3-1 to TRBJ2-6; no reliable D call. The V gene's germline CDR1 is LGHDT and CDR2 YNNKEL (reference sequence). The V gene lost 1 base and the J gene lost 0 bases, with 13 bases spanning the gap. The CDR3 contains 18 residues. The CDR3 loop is CASSQGLLPPSGANVLTF. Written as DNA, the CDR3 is TGTGCCAGCAGCCAAGGGCTCCTCCCCCCCTCTGGGGCCAACGTCCTGACTTTC.

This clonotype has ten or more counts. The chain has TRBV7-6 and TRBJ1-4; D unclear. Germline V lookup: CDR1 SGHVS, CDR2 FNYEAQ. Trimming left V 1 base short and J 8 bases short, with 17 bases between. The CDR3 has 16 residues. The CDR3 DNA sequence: TGTGCCAGCAGCTTAGGGCGCAGGACTAAGGAAGAAAAACTGTTTTTT. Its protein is CASSLGRRTKEEKLFF.